This TCR beta chain was sequenced for a study of blood T cell repertoires in COVID-19. Turning to the study itself: The origin of the acute and convalescent COVID-19 samples was the United States, Italy and Spain.

In the authors' methods: Amplification from reference gene primers served as the basis for estimated nucleated cell counts. Data came from immunoSEQ multiplex PCR; TCRdb stores just in-frame clones and leaves some out. The DNA gave D and trimming, while V, J and clone size come from that table. The data contain 200,000 to 250,000 clones, approximately 85% of them singletons. Germline V gives CDR1 GTSNPN, CDR2 SVGIG (reference sequence). Trimming took 1 base from V and 4 from J, leaving 5 bases between them. The CDR3 spans 11 residues. The sample consisted of peripheral blood. The TCR originated in a woman between 65 and 79 years old with COVID-19, enrolled during active disease. The chain couples TRBV30 to TRBJ2-7, with D uncertain. DNA for the CDR3: TGTGCCTGGAGTGGCCAGTACGAGCAGTACTTC. Translation gives CAWSGQYEQYF.